This T cell receptor beta chain was retrieved from a study of cytomegalovirus exposure and HLA in healthy donors. Germline CDR1 MNHNS, CDR2 SASEGT. Trimming shortened V by 6 bases and J by 3 bases, and 11 bases separated the two germline ends. The length of the CDR3 is 13 residues. The PCR used 60 Vbeta and 13 Jbeta primers. Method: immunoSEQ multiplex PCR; TCRdb's copy keeps in-frame clones and lacks some. The data show around 140,000 clones, 55% to 80% seen once. This clonotype originated in a woman aged 40 to 49 in good health and CMV-seronegative. Material for sequencing was PBMCs. The chain links TRBV6-1 to TRBJ1-2; D perhaps matches TRBD1 (5 bases). Here the CDR3 reads CASRGLGDYGYTF. The CDR3 region has the DNA TGTGCCAGCAGGGGCCTAGGGGACTATGGCTACACCTTC.